Each of the 11 T cell receptor beta chains below was sequenced from the same sample in a study of cytomegalovirus exposure and HLA in healthy donors. Here immunoSEQ multiplex PCR was the method, and the copy in TCRdb shows in-frame clones only, minus some. The table lists about 250,000 clones, roughly 90% of them singletons. Material for sequencing was PBMCs. These receptors all stem from a man aged 18 to 29 in good health and CMV-seropositive.

The V call is TRBV27, the J call TRBJ2-2; 7 bases match TRBD2. The CDR3 sequence is 16 residues long. The ends lost 5 bases at V and 6 bases at J; junction bases unmatched: 12. Per germline, CDR1 MNHEY and CDR2 SMNVEV (reference sequence). The CDR3 DNA reads as TGTGCCAGCAGTGGGGGAAATAGCGGGTTCGCCGGGGAGCTGTTTTTT. Translation: CASSGGNSGFAGELFF.

The gene calls are TRBV6-5 and TRBJ2-7; D gene uncertain. This CDR3 has 15 residues. Germline loops: CDR1 MNHEY, CDR2 SVGAGI. V was pared by 0 bases and J by 2 bases, with 11 bases between. The CDR3 sequence is CASSYSVRAAYEQYF. CDR3 sequence (DNA): TGTGCCAGCAGTTACTCGGTCCGGGCAGCCTACGAGCAGTACTTC.

This clone has a single count. The CDR3 DNA sequence: TGTGCCAGTAGTATAGAGGGTAGCGGGCGGTACAATGAGCAGTTCTTC. Its translation is CASSIEGSGRYNEQFF. This chain joins TRBV19 and TRBJ2-1, with 7 bases identical to TRBD2. With V trimmed by 0 bases and J by 4 bases, 6 bases remained unmatched. Germline-derived CDR1 and CDR2 are LNHDA and SQIVND (reference sequence). CDR3 length equals 16 residues.

The chain links TRBV19 to TRBJ1-1; TRBD1 matches 9 bases. The junction had 6 bases not matched to a gene; V was cut back by 5 bases and J by 5 bases. Germline CDR1 is LNHDA and CDR2 is SQIVND (reference sequence). The CDR3 length is 14 residues. The CDR3 DNA is TGTGCCAGTAGTGTCGGGACAGGGCAGACTGAAGCTTTCTTT. Translation gives CASSVGTGQTEAFF.

V and J are TRBV11-2 and TRBJ1-3, with D perhaps matching TRBD1 (5 bases). V was shortened by 5 bases and J by 7 bases, with 15 bases between the two germline ends. CDR3 length equals 14 residues. From germline, CDR1 is SGHAT and CDR2 FQNNGV. The CDR3 DNA reads as TGTGCCAGCAGCGTGTCCGGGACCCGGAACACCATATATTTT. Protein: CASSVSGTRNTIYF.

The chain employs TRBV29-1 and TRBJ2-4; TRBD1 might be the D (5 bases). Germline V gene data show CDR1 as SQVTM and CDR2 as ANQGSEA. V shed 0 bases and J shed 9 bases, with 9 bases lying between them. The CDR3 contains 12 residues. Written as DNA, the CDR3 is TGCAGCGTTGAAGAACCAGGGCCCATTCAGTACTTC. This gives the protein CSVEEPGPIQYF.

The rearrangement uses TRBV7-8 and TRBJ2-1, with TRBD1 matching 9 bases. The germline gives CDR1 SGHVS, CDR2 FQNEAQ. This CDR3 is 15 amino acids long. V shed 1 base and J 9 bases; nucleotides not matched to a gene: 7. CDR3 nucleotide sequence: TGTGCCAGCAGCTTAGGGACAGGGGTCTTGGGTGAGCAGTTCTTC. Translated, it gives CASSLGTGVLGEQFF.

This sequence joins TRBV10-3 and TRBJ1-1; 7 bases map to TRBD1. CDR1 and CDR2 (germline): ENHRY, SYGVKD. The V and J ends lost 5 bases and 1 base, in that order; junction bases with no gene match: 7. This CDR3 comprises 15 residues. CDR3 sequence reads: CAISPTAGGNTEAFF. Here the CDR3 DNA reads TGTGCCATCAGTCCCACGGCAGGGGGGAACACTGAAGCTTTCTTT.

V and J are TRBV5-1 and TRBJ2-3; 7 bases fit TRBD1. This CDR3 is 17 amino acids long. The J segment lost 0 bases and the V segment lost 0 bases, leaving 7 bases of the junction unmatched. Germline V gene data show CDR1 as SGHRS and CDR2 as YFSETQ. Here the CDR3 reads CASSLGWGTVSTDTQYF. CDR3 sequence (DNA): TGCGCCAGCAGCTTGGGGTGGGGGACAGTAAGCACAGATACGCAGTATTTT.

V gene TRBV29-1 combines with J gene TRBJ2-1, with TRBD2 as a possible D gene (5 bases). The germline V and J ends were trimmed by 6 bases and 6 bases, with 18 bases remaining between them. CDR3 length: 14 residues. CDR1 SQVTM and CDR2 ANQGSEA come from the germline V gene. The CDR3 spells CSVTTRLSGNEQFF. Written as DNA, the CDR3 is TGCAGCGTCACCACTAGATTATCGGGCAATGAGCAGTTCTTC.

This chain links TRBV9 with TRBJ2-3; possibly TRBD2 for D (5 bases). Germline values: CDR1 SGDLS, CDR2 YYNGEE. V lost 0 bases to trimming and J lost 5 bases, with 10 bases between them. The CDR3 has 14 residues. DNA of the CDR3: TGTGCCAGCAGCGTAGTAGTCGGAGGAGATACGCAGTATTTT. It translates to CASSVVVGGDTQYF.